This record concerns one T cell receptor (beta chain) sequence. Random hexamers were used to reverse transcribe an amount of roughly 0.5 to 1 ug RNA. TCRdb redid the calling of the immunoSEQ multiplex PCR reads with MiXCR, one entry per CDR3 protein. The repertoire holds some 130,000 distinct CDR3 sequences, with around 93% as singletons. The V gene end was trimmed by 5 bases and the J gene end by 5 bases; junction bases not matched to a gene: 12. The CDR3 has 17 residues. Germline lookup yields CDR1 PRHDT and CDR2 FYEKMQ (reference sequence). This entry belongs to a study of CD8 T cells in Susac syndrome.

The J gene is TRBJ2-5, the V gene TRBV13; 12 bases are shared with TRBD2. The sequence derives from a human donor with Susac syndrome. The sample comprised CD8+ T cells from PBMCs. This chain's CDR3 is CASSSPTSGSGVETQYF. DNA of the CDR3: TGTGCCAGCAGCAGTCCGACTAGCGGGAGTGGGGTGGAGACCCAGTACTTC.